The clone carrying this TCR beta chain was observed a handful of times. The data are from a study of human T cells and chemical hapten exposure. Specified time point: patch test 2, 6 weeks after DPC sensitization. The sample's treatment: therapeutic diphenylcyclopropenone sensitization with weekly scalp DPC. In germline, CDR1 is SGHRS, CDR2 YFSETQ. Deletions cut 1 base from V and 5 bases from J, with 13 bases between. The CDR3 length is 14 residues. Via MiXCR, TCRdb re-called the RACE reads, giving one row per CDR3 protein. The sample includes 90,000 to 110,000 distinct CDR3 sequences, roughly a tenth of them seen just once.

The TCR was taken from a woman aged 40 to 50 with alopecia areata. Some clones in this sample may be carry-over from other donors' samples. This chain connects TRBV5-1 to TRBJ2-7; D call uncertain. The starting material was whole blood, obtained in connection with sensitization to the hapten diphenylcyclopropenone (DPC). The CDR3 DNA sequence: TGCGCCAGCAGCTTGAGGGTAAGCCCAAACGAGCAGTACTTC. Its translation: CASSLRVSPNEQYF.